Presented here are 23 T cell receptor beta chains from one specimen sequenced in a study of shared clonotypes between healthy human individuals. Method: immunoSEQ multiplex PCR; TCRdb's copy keeps in-frame clones and lacks some. This table has roughly 1,500,000 clones, nearly 99% appearing once. The sample taken for sequencing was naive CD4+ T cells sorted from blood. Subset defined: CD45RA+ positively selected. These receptors came from a man aged 25-45 years in good health.

V is TRBV18 and J is TRBJ2-5; 8 nucleotides align to TRBD1. The CDR3 is 15 amino acids. In germline, CDR1 is KGHSH, CDR2 LQKENI. V gave up 3 bases and J gave up 3 bases; unmatched junction bases: 6. CDR3 sequence reads: CASSPFQGAEETQYF. CDR3 bases: TGTGCCAGCTCACCTTTTCAGGGGGCGGAAGAGACCCAGTACTTC.

This clone was recorded only once. V gene TRBV14 combines with J gene TRBJ2-7; 10 positions match TRBD2. J gave up 4 bases and V 5 bases, and 8 bases lay outside the gene matches. The germline V gene has CDR1 SGHDN and CDR2 FVKESK. CDR3 size: 15 residues. The DNA of the CDR3 is TGTGCCAGCAGCAAAGCTAGCGGGAGTGGATACGAGCAGTACTTC. Its protein is CASSKASGSGYEQYF.

This chain connects TRBV9 to TRBJ2-5; D might be TRBD1 (5 bases). This CDR3 has 13 residues. Germline CDR1 and CDR2: SGDLS and YYNGEE. The V and J ends lost 1 base and 5 bases respectively, with 9 bases between them. The CDR3 sequence is CASSVKGWETQYF. CDR3 in DNA: TGTGCCAGCAGCGTAAAGGGGTGGGAGACCCAGTACTTC.

V and J are TRBV11-2 and TRBJ2-2; D might be TRBD2 (5 bases). The germline V gene has CDR1 SGHAT and CDR2 FQNNGV. This CDR3 is built from 18 residues. V was pared by 0 bases and J by 5 bases, with 19 bases between. The CDR3 nucleotides are TGTGCCAGCAGCTTAGATCTCGGCAAGCGGCTTAAGACCGGGGAGCTGTTTTTT. This encodes CASSLDLGKRLKTGELFF.

Note on this clone: Distinct nucleotide sequences in the sample also encode this CDR3. The chain joins TRBV6-1 to TRBJ2-6; tentative D call: TRBD1 (5 bases). The CDR3 totals 16 residues. V was shortened by 4 bases and J by 1 base, with 11 bases between the two germline ends. Germline assignment: CDR1 MNHNS and CDR2 SASEGT. The chain's CDR3 is CASSALTVSGANVLTF. In nucleotides, the CDR3 is TGTGCCAGCAGTGCTTTGACAGTTTCTGGGGCCAACGTCCTGACTTTC.

V usage is TRBV11-2 and J usage is TRBJ2-1; D is unclear. The ends were cut back, 5 bases at V and 4 bases at J, with 6 bases in the middle. This CDR3 is 12 amino acids long. Germline V CDR1 and CDR2: SGHAT, FQNNGV. In nucleotides, the CDR3 is TGTGCCAGCAGCCCCGCTTACAATGAGCAGTTCTTC. As protein: CASSPAYNEQFF.

The chain employs TRBV28 and TRBJ2-6; 10 bases map to TRBD2. CDR1 MDHEN and CDR2 SYDVKM come from the germline V gene. The trim removed 5 bases at V and 0 bases at J, leaving 7 bases unmatched. CDR3 length: 18 amino acids. In DNA form, the CDR3 reads TGTGCCAGCAGTCAAAGACTAGCGGGTTTCTCTGGGGCCAACGTCCTGACTTTC. Its protein is CASSQRLAGFSGANVLTF. The variable domain in full, with the rest retrieved from reference TRBV28 and TRBJ2-6, is DVKVTQSSRYLVKRTGEKVFLECVQDMDHENMFWYRQDPGLGLRLIYFSYDVKMKEKGDIPEGYSVSREKKERFSLILESASTNQTSMYLCASSQRLAGFSGANVLTFGAGSRLTVL.

As DNA, the CDR3 is TGCGCCAGCAGCTTGCCCCTGGGCGACACCGGGGAGCTGTTTTTT. Its protein product is CASSLPLGDTGELFF. The genes are TRBV5-1 and TRBJ2-2; D is undetermined. CDR1 is SGHRS and CDR2 is YFSETQ in the germline V gene. V lost 1 base, J lost 3 bases, and 10 bases lay in between. The CDR3 totals 15 residues.

CDR3 amino acids: CASSLRRTYEQYF. The DNA of the CDR3 is TGTGCCAGCAGCTTACGGCGGACCTACGAGCAGTACTTC. The chain joins TRBV13 to TRBJ2-7; no clear D. This CDR3 has 13 residues. Trimming left V 2 bases short and J 2 bases short, with 7 bases between. CDR1 is PRHDT, CDR2 FYEKMQ, per germline (reference sequence).

The gene calls are TRBV28 and TRBJ1-2; 9 bases map to TRBD1. With 6 bases clipped from V and 2 bases from J, the junction kept 4 bases outside the gene matches. The V gene's germline CDR1 is MDHEN and CDR2 SYDVKM. This CDR3 has 14 amino acids. The chain's CDR3 is CASRDGTGNYGYTF. The CDR3 coding sequence is TGTGCCAGCAGGGACGGGACAGGGAACTATGGCTACACCTTC.

The chain recombines TRBV6-4 with TRBJ2-1, with 11 positions matching TRBD1. The CDR3 sequence is 15 residues long. After removal of 3 bases from V and 3 bases from J, the junction contained 1 base not matched to a gene. Germline CDR1 reads MRHNA; CDR2 reads SNTAGT. CDR3 DNA: TGTGCCAGCAGTGAGGGGACAGGGGGCTACAATGAGCAGTTCTTC. Protein sequence: CASSEGTGGYNEQFF.

The CDR3 DNA sequence: TGTGCCAGCAGCTTAGATGCCCGGGGGCTCTTGGGTGAGCAGTTCTTC. Encoded protein: CASSLDARGLLGEQFF. This chain connects TRBV7-2 to TRBJ2-1; D possibly uses TRBD1 or TRBD2 (6 bases each). Trimming pared 1 base from V and 9 bases from J, leaving 19 bases between. CDR3 length: 16 amino acids. Germline V gene data show CDR1 as SGHTA and CDR2 as FQGNSA.

The V and J genes are TRBV15 and TRBJ1-5; possible D gene TRBD1, 6 bases. The germline V gene encodes CDR1 LNHNV and CDR2 YYDKDF (reference sequence). V lost 4 bases and J lost 3, with 16 bases in between. The CDR3 is made up of 16 amino acids. The CDR3 bases are TGTGCCACCAGCATAACAACAGGGTCGGCCAATCAGCCCCAGCATTTT. This sequence encodes CATSITTGSANQPQHF.

Points on this clone: The sample holds other DNA sequences that translate to the same CDR3. J is TRBJ2-3 and V is TRBV5-1; D remains ambiguous. CDR3 length: 12 residues. Deletions cut 7 bases from V and 0 bases from J, with 6 bases between. Germline V lookup: CDR1 SGHRS, CDR2 YFSETQ. The CDR3 spells CASLGSTDTQYF. CDR3 in DNA: TGCGCCAGCCTGGGCAGCACAGATACGCAGTATTTT.

The chain has TRBV9 and TRBJ1-1; no clear D gene. The CDR3 loop spans 16 amino acids. V lost 2 bases to trimming and J lost 0 bases, with 14 bases between them. Germline assignment: CDR1 SGDLS and CDR2 YYNGEE. CDR3 sequence: CASSVTGSALNTEAFF. Here the CDR3 DNA reads TGTGCCAGCAGCGTGACTGGATCCGCCCTGAACACTGAAGCTTTCTTT.

The chain carries TRBV18 and TRBJ1-3; no clear D gene. Trimming shortened V by 1 base and J by 2 bases, and 9 bases separated the two germline ends. The CDR3 has 15 amino acids. From germline, CDR1 is KGHSH and CDR2 LQKENI. CDR3 DNA: TGTGCCAGCTCACCACGAGTCGATCCTGGAAACACCATATATTTT. Translated, it gives CASSPRVDPGNTIYF.

Regarding this clone: The same CDR3 is also encoded by other DNA sequences in this sample. The chain is built from TRBV2 and TRBJ2-3; no clear D gene. The CDR3 runs 11 residues. Trimming shortened V by 3 bases and J by 5 bases, and 3 bases separated the two germline ends. The germline gives CDR1 SNHLY, CDR2 FYNNEI. The CDR3 nucleotides are TGTGCCAGCAGTGACGTAGATACGCAGTATTTT. It codes for CASSDVDTQYF.

The chain recombines TRBV5-1 with TRBJ2-2, with 10 positions matching TRBD1. V gave up 1 base and J gave up 6 bases; unmatched junction bases: 3. The CDR3 is 15 residues long. Per the germline V gene, CDR1 is SGHRS and CDR2 is YFSETQ. CDR3 sequence reads: CASSLRQGASGELFF. The CDR3 region has the DNA TGCGCCAGCAGCTTGAGACAGGGGGCCTCCGGGGAGCTGTTTTTT.

The chain carries TRBV5-8 and TRBJ2-1; the match to TRBD2 covers 10 bases. The CDR3 contains 16 residues. The V gene end was trimmed by 0 bases and the J gene end by 3 bases; junction bases not matched to a gene: 3. The germline CDR1 and CDR2 sequences are SGHTS and YDEGEE. This chain's CDR3 is CASSLGTSGFYNEQFF. In DNA form, the CDR3 reads TGTGCCAGCAGCTTGGGGACTAGCGGATTCTACAATGAGCAGTTCTTC.

J is TRBJ2-1 and V is TRBV7-3; D is uncertain. V lost 2 bases and J 5 bases, leaving 7 bases between the germline ends. The CDR3 runs to 13 residues. Germline V gives CDR1 SGHTA, CDR2 FQGTGA. As DNA, the CDR3 is TGTGCCAGCAGCTTACCGGGCGACAATGAGCAGTTCTTC. Encoded protein: CASSLPGDNEQFF.

The V gene is TRBV28, the J gene TRBJ1-1, with D possibly matching TRBD1 (5 bases). Germline V gene data show CDR1 as MDHEN and CDR2 as SYDVKM. Trimming cost V 7 bases and J 5 bases, with 14 bases left between them. The CDR3 spans 13 residues. The CDR3 DNA reads as TGTGCCAGCATTGCCGGACATTGGACTGAAGCTTTCTTT. Translating gives CASIAGHWTEAFF.

About this clone itself: Other nucleotide sequences in the sample specify the same CDR3. This chain links TRBV7-6 with TRBJ2-7; TRBD1 aligns across 9 bases. V dropped 2 bases and J dropped 3; count of bases not matched to a gene: 5. Germline V gene data show CDR1 as SGHVS and CDR2 as FNYEAQ. The CDR3 is made up of 15 amino acids. The CDR3 reads CASSLSGTGSYEQYF. The CDR3 DNA follows: TGTGCCAGCAGCTTATCCGGGACAGGGAGCTACGAGCAGTACTTC.

Comment on this clone: The limits of the CDR3 on the DNA are not certain, so only TCRdb's listed CDR3 is given. The chain is built from TRBV6-4 and TRBJ2-1; no check of the table's D call, TRBD2, against the DNA was made. A total of 12 residues make up the CDR3, ends included. Germline loops: CDR1 MRHNA, CDR2 SNTAGT. The CDR3 sequence is CASSSSRQKQFF.